This T cell receptor beta chain came from a study of control samples from healthy donors and cancer patients. Looked up from germline, CDR1 is SGHDT and CDR2 is YYEEEE. The CDR3 is 14 residues long. The germline V and J ends were trimmed by 0 bases and 2 bases, with 9 bases remaining between them. The method was immunoSEQ multiplex PCR; TCRdb's version includes in-frame clones alone and lacks a portion of them. This sample has 100,000 to 150,000 clones, with around 87% found just once. The V and J genes are TRBV5-6 and TRBJ2-7; D gene uncertain. Sequencing used blood. The sequence derives from a man in his 60s in good health. The CDR3 spells CASSLVAAAYEQYF. CDR3 DNA: TGTGCCAGCAGCTTGGTTGCTGCAGCCTACGAGCAGTACTTC.